This entry describes one T cell receptor (beta chain). Its antigen is unidentified. This record comes from a study of T cell therapy after organ transplantation. Study summary: Therapy products were autologous CMV-specific T cells, peptide-expanded for roughly two weeks. Two of the ten patients were classed as nonresponders. Points from the study as a whole: Both transferred clonotypes and endogenous ones absent from products apparently reconstituted. Nonresponder repertoires showed strong pretherapy expansions, barely changing post-therapy.

Time point in this sample: 4-8 weeks after completion of therapy. Assay: immunoSEQ multiplex PCR; the TCRdb copy retains only in-frame clones and omits some. Of a few thousand clones listed, 65% to 80% are singletons. V was trimmed by 6 bases and J by 3 bases, leaving 16 bases between them. CDR3 length: 14 residues. Germline CDR1 is SGHNT and CDR2 is YYREEE (reference sequence). The V call is TRBV5-4, the J call TRBJ2-7; D gene uncertain. The receptor was derived from a human patient who had received a solid organ transplant and had CMV disease. Some T cells may be the graft donor's. The sequenced sample was CD8+ T cells from blood, obtained after autologous CMV-specific T cell therapy. CDR3 sequence reads: CASTPTSGNYEQYF. The CDR3 DNA reads TGTGCCAGCACCCCCACCTCCGGCAACTACGAGCAGTACTTC.